This T cell receptor beta chain was captured by sequencing in a study of blood T cell repertoires in COVID-19. Study summary: The United States, Italy and Spain were the sources of the acute and convalescent COVID-19 samples. From T cells, B-cell-depleted T cells, or PBMCs came the material, which was cDNA or gDNA.

Trimming pared 4 bases from V and 6 bases from J, leaving 20 bases between. CDR3 length: 16 amino acids. Germline V gene sequence: CDR1 SGHRS, CDR2 YFSETQ. Generated by immunoSEQ multiplex PCR, the TCRdb table keeps only in-frame clones and is missing some. The data hold about 360,000 clones, with 75% to 90% observed a single time. Sequenced material: peripheral blood. This rearrangement joins TRBV5-1 to TRBJ2-1; D remains unclear. The TCR originated in a woman aged 55-70 years with COVID-19, enrolled during active disease. The CDR3 sequence is CASSPLSGLELNEQFF. CDR3 in DNA: TGCGCCAGCAGCCCCCTGAGTGGTCTAGAACTCAATGAGCAGTTCTTC.